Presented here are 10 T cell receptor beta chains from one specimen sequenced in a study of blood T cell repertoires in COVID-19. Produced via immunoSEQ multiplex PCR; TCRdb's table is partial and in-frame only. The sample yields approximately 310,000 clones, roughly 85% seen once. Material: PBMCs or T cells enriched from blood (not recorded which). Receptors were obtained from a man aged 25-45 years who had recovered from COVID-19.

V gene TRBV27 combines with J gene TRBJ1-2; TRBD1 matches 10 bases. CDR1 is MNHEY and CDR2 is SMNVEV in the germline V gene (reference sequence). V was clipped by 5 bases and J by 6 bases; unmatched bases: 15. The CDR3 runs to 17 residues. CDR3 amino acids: CASSPTGLDRGRNGYTF. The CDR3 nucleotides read TGTGCCAGCAGTCCTACCGGCCTAGACAGGGGGCGCAATGGCTACACCTTC.

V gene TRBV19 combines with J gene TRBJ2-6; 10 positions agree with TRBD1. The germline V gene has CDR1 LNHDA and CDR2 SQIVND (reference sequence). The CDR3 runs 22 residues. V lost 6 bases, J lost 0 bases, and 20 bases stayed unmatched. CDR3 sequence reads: CASRTSEGRTGGLFSGANVLTF. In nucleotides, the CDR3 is TGTGCCAGTAGAACGTCCGAGGGGAGGACAGGGGGACTATTCTCTGGGGCCAACGTCCTGACTTTC.

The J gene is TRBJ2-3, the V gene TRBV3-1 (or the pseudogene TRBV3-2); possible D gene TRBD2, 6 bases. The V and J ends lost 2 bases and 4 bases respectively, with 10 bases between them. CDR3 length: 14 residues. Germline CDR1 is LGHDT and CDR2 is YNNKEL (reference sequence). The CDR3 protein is CASSQLGGPDTQYF. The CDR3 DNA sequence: TGTGCCAGCAGCCAATTGGGGGGTCCAGATACGCAGTATTTT.

In DNA, the CDR3 is TGTGCCAGCAGCTTGCCCGGAGTTGCTGGAAACACCATATATTTT. Its protein product is CASSLPGVAGNTIYF. This rearrangement joins TRBV5-4 to TRBJ1-3; the D is unclear. The V and J ends lost 1 base and 2 bases respectively, with 10 bases between them. Germline values: CDR1 SGHNT, CDR2 YYREEE (reference sequence). CDR3 length: 15 amino acids.

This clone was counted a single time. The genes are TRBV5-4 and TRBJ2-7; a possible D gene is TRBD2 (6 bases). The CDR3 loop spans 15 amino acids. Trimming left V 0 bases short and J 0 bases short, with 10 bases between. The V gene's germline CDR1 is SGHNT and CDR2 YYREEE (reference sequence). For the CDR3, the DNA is TGTGCCAGCAGCTTGGAGGCGGGAACCTCCTACGAGCAGTACTTC. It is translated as CASSLEAGTSYEQYF.

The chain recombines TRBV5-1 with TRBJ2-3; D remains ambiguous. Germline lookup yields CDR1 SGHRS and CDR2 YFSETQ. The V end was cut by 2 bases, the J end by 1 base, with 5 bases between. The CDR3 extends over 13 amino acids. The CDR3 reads CASSLEGTDTQYF. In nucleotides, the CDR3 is TGCGCCAGCAGCTTAGAGGGCACAGATACGCAGTATTTT. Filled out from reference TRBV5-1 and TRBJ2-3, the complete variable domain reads KAGVTQTPRYLIKTRGQQVTLSCSPISGHRSVSWYQQTPGQGLQFLFEYFSETQRNKGNFPGRFSGRQFSNSRSEMNVSTLELGDSALYLCASSLEGTDTQYFGPGTRLTVL.

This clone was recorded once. CDR3 coding DNA: TGTGCCAGTAGTAGTAGACAGGGGGCGCCCAATGAGCAGTTCTTC. Protein: CASSSRQGAPNEQFF. V usage is TRBV19 and J usage is TRBJ2-1; the match to TRBD1 covers 10 bases. Per the germline V gene, CDR1 is LNHDA and CDR2 is SQIVND (reference sequence). The V segment lost 4 bases and the J segment 6 bases; nucleotides outside the gene matches: 6. The CDR3 loop spans 15 amino acids.

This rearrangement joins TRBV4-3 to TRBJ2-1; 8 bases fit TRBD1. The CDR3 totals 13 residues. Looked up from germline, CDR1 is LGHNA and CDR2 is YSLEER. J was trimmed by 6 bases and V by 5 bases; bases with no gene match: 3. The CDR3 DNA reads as TGCGCCAGCAGCTTCGACAGGGGCAATGAGCAGTTCTTC. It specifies CASSFDRGNEQFF.

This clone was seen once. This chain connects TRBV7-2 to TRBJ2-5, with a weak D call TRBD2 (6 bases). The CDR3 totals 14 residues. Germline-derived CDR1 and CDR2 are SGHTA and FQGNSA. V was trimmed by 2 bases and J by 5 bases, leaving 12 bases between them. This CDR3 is CASSLFSGGETQYF. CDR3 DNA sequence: TGTGCCAGCAGCTTATTTTCAGGAGGGGAGACCCAGTACTTC. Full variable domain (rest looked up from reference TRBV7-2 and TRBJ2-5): GAGVSQSPSNKVTEKGKDVELRCDPISGHTALYWYRQSLGQGLEFLIYFQGNSAPDKSGLPSDRFSAERTGGSVSTLTIQRTQQEDSAVYLCASSLFSGGETQYFGPGTRLLVL.

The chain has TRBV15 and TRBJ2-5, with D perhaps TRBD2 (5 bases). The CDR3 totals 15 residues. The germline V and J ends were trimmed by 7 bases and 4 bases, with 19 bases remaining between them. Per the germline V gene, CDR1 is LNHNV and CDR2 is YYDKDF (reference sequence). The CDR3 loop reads CATITRRVPGETQYF. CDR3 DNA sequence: TGTGCCACCATCACTAGAAGAGTCCCTGGAGAGACCCAGTACTTC.